Listed here are 23 T cell receptor beta chains from one sample, sequenced in a study of cytomegalovirus exposure and HLA in healthy donors. Profiling relied on immunoSEQ multiplex PCR, and the TCRdb table lists in-frame clones only, not all of them. The table includes more than 130,000 clones, just over 85% detected once. Sample: PBMCs. The source is a woman under 30 in good health and CMV-seropositive.

This rearrangement joins TRBV28 to TRBJ2-7; 8 bases are shared with TRBD2. Germline CDR1 MDHEN, CDR2 SYDVKM. This CDR3 comprises 19 residues. Trimming took 2 bases from V and 1 from J; bases not matched to a gene: 16. This CDR3 reads CASSLVGRTDGGRSYEQYF. As DNA, the CDR3 is TGTGCCAGCAGTTTAGTGGGGCGGACTGATGGCGGGAGGTCCTACGAGCAGTACTTC.

This chain joins TRBV5-6 and TRBJ1-5; 9 bases are shared with TRBD1. The CDR3 runs to 17 residues. J lost 1 base, V lost 4 bases, and 9 bases had no gene match. The V gene's germline CDR1 is SGHDT and CDR2 YYEEEE. As DNA, the CDR3 is TGTGCCAGCAGCCTTCCCCGGGACAGGGTAAGCAATCAGCCCCAGCATTTT. This codes for CASSLPRDRVSNQPQHF.

This chain joins TRBV18 and TRBJ1-1, with 12 bases matching TRBD1. Germline V gene data show CDR1 as KGHSH and CDR2 as LQKENI. Unmatched junction bases numbered 6, after V lost 2 bases and J lost 2 bases. This CDR3 is 17 amino acids long. CDR3 protein: CASSPKTGTGGNTEAFF. In nucleotides, the CDR3 is TGTGCCAGCTCACCAAAAACCGGGACAGGGGGCAACACTGAAGCTTTCTTT.

This chain joins TRBV28 and TRBJ1-2, with TRBD1 matching over 8 bases. The junction had 12 bases not matched to a gene; V was cut back by 1 base and J by 5 bases. The CDR3 is 17 residues long. Germline V gene data show CDR1 as MDHEN and CDR2 as SYDVKM. CDR3 sequence reads: CASSLSTGGKMGYGYTF. The CDR3 nucleotides read TGTGCCAGCAGTTTATCAACAGGGGGAAAGATGGGGTATGGCTACACCTTC.

The V call is TRBV28, the J call TRBJ1-5; D possibly corresponds to TRBD1 (5 bases). Trimming removed 7 bases at V and 5 bases at J, with 12 bases between. Germline V CDR1 and CDR2: MDHEN, SYDVKM. The CDR3 sequence is 13 residues long. CDR3 amino acids: CASNRRTYQPQHF. The CDR3 DNA sequence: TGTGCCAGCAACAGGCGCACGTATCAGCCCCAGCATTTT. The full variable domain, completed using reference TRBV28 and TRBJ1-5, is DVKVTQSSRYLVKRTGEKVFLECVQDMDHENMFWYRQDPGLGLRLIYFSYDVKMKEKGDIPEGYSVSREKKERFSLILESASTNQTSMYLCASNRRTYQPQHFGDGTRLSIL.

This clone was seen a few times. This rearrangement joins TRBV6-5 to TRBJ2-7, with D perhaps TRBD1 (6 bases). The CDR3 covers 13 residues. The V gene lost 6 bases and the J gene lost 3 bases, with 12 bases spanning the gap. Germline values: CDR1 MNHEY, CDR2 SVGAGI. The CDR3 bases are TGTGCCAGCAGCCGGACAGACGACTACGAGCAGTACTTC. Protein: CASSRTDDYEQYF.

V is TRBV7-8 and J is TRBJ1-1; D might be TRBD1 (6 bases). Germline V lookup: CDR1 SGHVS, CDR2 FQNEAQ. Trimming left V 1 base short and J 2 bases short, with 8 bases between. The CDR3 sequence is 14 residues long. The CDR3 nucleotides read TGTGCCAGCAGCTTAGGGACAGCCAACACTGAAGCTTTCTTT. Its protein product is CASSLGTANTEAFF.

This clone was found once. The rearrangement joins TRBV28 to TRBJ1-4, with D maybe TRBD1 (5 bases). The CDR3 has 15 residues. Germline loops: CDR1 MDHEN, CDR2 SYDVKM. The ends were cut back, 5 bases at V and 4 bases at J, with 14 bases in the middle. The CDR3 nucleotides are TGTGCCAGCAGTCCGGCGGGACTAAATAATGAAAAACTGTTTTTT. Encoded protein: CASSPAGLNNEKLFF.

The chain is built from TRBV5-4 and TRBJ1-2, with 7 bases identical to TRBD1. With 3 bases clipped from V and 6 bases from J, the junction kept 8 bases outside the gene matches. Germline values: CDR1 SGHNT, CDR2 YYREEE (reference sequence). The CDR3 has 14 amino acids. Here the CDR3 reads CASSSPQGIDGYTF. The CDR3 coding sequence is TGTGCCAGCAGCTCCCCACAGGGGATTGATGGCTACACCTTC.

The sample holds a few counts of this clone. The same CDR3 can be traced to other DNA sequences in this sample. The chain combines TRBV4-2 with TRBJ2-7; 8 nucleotides align to TRBD1. CDR1 is LGHNA, CDR2 YNFKEQ, per germline. The CDR3 extends over 14 amino acids. Germline trimming cut 1 base from V and 2 bases from J; bases unmatched to any gene: 1. This CDR3 reads CASSQGTGTYEQYF. The CDR3 bases are TGTGCCAGCAGCCAAGGGACAGGGACCTACGAGCAGTACTTC.

V and J are TRBV5-1 and TRBJ1-6; D may be TRBD1 (6 bases). The CDR3 runs to 19 residues. The V end was cut by 0 bases, the J end by 6 bases, with 22 bases between. The germline CDR1 and CDR2 sequences are SGHRS and YFSETQ. The CDR3 region has the DNA TGCGCCAGCAGCTTGGACCCCACTGGAATAGGACAGATTAATTCACCCCTCCACTTT. Its protein product is CASSLDPTGIGQINSPLHF.

This chain connects TRBV28 to TRBJ1-2; D is perhaps TRBD1 (5 bases). The V end was cut by 3 bases, the J end by 8 bases, with 13 bases between. Germline CDR1 reads MDHEN; CDR2 reads SYDVKM. This CDR3 region has 13 residues. The CDR3 bases are TGTGCCAGCAGTTTGTTGGGGGGTTTCGGCTACACCTTC. The encoded protein is CASSLLGGFGYTF.

This clone was counted at least ten times. V is TRBV16 and J is TRBJ1-5, with 8 bases that match TRBD1. The CDR3 runs 14 residues. Per the germline V gene, CDR1 is KGHSY and CDR2 is FQNENV. J was trimmed by 5 bases and V by 5 bases; bases with no gene match: 5. CDR3 sequence reads: CASSGRQGHQPQHF. As DNA, the CDR3 is TGTGCCAGCAGCGGACGACAGGGGCATCAGCCCCAGCATTTT.

CDR3 amino acids: CASSLTAGGPEFF. The DNA for the CDR3 is TGTGCCAGCAGTTTGACAGCGGGAGGGCCAGAGTTCTTC. The chain recombines TRBV27 with TRBJ2-1; 10 bases map to TRBD2. CDR1 MNHEY and CDR2 SMNVEV come from the germline V gene (reference sequence). The CDR3 has 13 residues. V shed 3 bases and J 14 bases; nucleotides not matched to a gene: 7.

The rearrangement links TRBV28 to TRBJ1-6; D is perhaps TRBD1 (6 bases). Germline-derived CDR1 and CDR2 are MDHEN and SYDVKM. CDR3 length equals 15 residues. V lost 3 bases and J 7 bases, leaving 13 bases between the germline ends. CDR3 loop: CASSFLVTGNSPLHF. The CDR3 bases are TGTGCCAGCAGTTTTCTCGTGACAGGAAATTCACCCCTCCACTTT.

The rearrangement uses TRBV5-1 and TRBJ2-7; a possible D gene is TRBD2 (5 bases). The CDR3 covers 15 residues. Per the germline V gene, CDR1 is SGHRS and CDR2 is YFSETQ. Trimming cost V 4 bases and J 6 bases, with 20 bases left between them. CDR3 bases: TGCGCCAGCAGCACGAGGCCCGGACTCGAACCCGAGCAGTACTTC. Translating gives CASSTRPGLEPEQYF.

The rearrangement uses TRBV11-2 and TRBJ2-2; 7 nucleotides line up with TRBD2. The CDR3 loop spans 16 amino acids. The J segment lost 1 base and the V segment lost 2 bases, leaving 4 bases of the junction unmatched. Germline CDR1 is SGHAT and CDR2 is FQNNGV. CDR3 nucleotides: TGTGCCAGCAGCTTATTACCGGGAGGGAACACCGGGGAGCTGTTTTTT. It translates to CASSLLPGGNTGELFF.

The chain has TRBV27 and TRBJ2-7; TRBD2 might be the D (6 bases). The CDR3 loop spans 12 amino acids. Trimming removed 5 bases from V and 5 bases from J, with 10 bases in between. Per the germline V gene, CDR1 is MNHEY and CDR2 is SMNVEV (reference sequence). CDR3 nucleotides: TGTGCCAGCAGTCCCCGCGGGGACGAGCAGTACTTC. This sequence encodes CASSPRGDEQYF.

This chain joins TRBV4-2 and TRBJ2-1; 14 bases agree with TRBD2. The CDR3 runs to 19 residues. The J segment lost 3 bases and the V segment lost 3 bases, leaving 10 bases of the junction unmatched. Germline loops: CDR1 LGHNA, CDR2 YNFKEQ. CDR3 nucleotides: TGTGCCAGCAGCCAGGAGGGACTAGCGGGAGCGGCAAACTACAATGAGCAGTTCTTC. Protein sequence: CASSQEGLAGAANYNEQFF.

The chain combines TRBV7-3 with TRBJ2-7; D perhaps matches TRBD2 (6 bases). The CDR3 covers 13 residues. Germline values: CDR1 SGHTA, CDR2 FQGTGA. V was shortened by 2 bases and J by 2 bases, with 7 bases between the two germline ends. The CDR3 reads CASSLGGTYEQYF. For the CDR3, the DNA is TGTGCCAGCAGCTTAGGGGGGACCTACGAGCAGTACTTC.

The V and J genes are TRBV5-1 and TRBJ2-6, with a possible D match to TRBD2 (5 bases). The CDR3 runs to 15 residues. V dropped 2 bases and J dropped 2 bases, with 8 bases sitting between them. Germline CDR1 is SGHRS and CDR2 is YFSETQ. The chain's CDR3 is CASSFEGAGANVLTF. The CDR3 region has the DNA TGCGCCAGCAGCTTTGAGGGAGCTGGGGCCAACGTCCTGACTTTC.

This chain joins TRBV5-5 and TRBJ1-1; D gene unclear. Looked up from germline, CDR1 is SGHKS and CDR2 is YYEKEE (reference sequence). The V and J ends lost 4 bases and 0 bases respectively, with 16 bases between them. This CDR3 has 16 amino acids. The CDR3 DNA reads TGTGCCAGCAGCCCCCGACGGGTTGCGATGAACACTGAAGCTTTCTTT. This sequence encodes CASSPRRVAMNTEAFF.

The rearrangement links TRBV10-2 to TRBJ2-7, with D maybe TRBD1 (6 bases). V was cut by 8 bases and J by 2 bases, with 16 bases left in between. The CDR3 spans 14 residues. Per the germline V gene, CDR1 is WSHSY and CDR2 is SAAADI. The CDR3: CASQTTGLPYEQYF. CDR3 nucleotides: TGCGCCAGCCAGACGACAGGACTTCCCTACGAGCAGTACTTC.